Listed below are T cell receptor beta chains from one sample, sequenced in a study of neurological immune-mediated disorders. TCRdb reanalysed the 5' RACE reads using MiXCR and keeps one entry per CDR3 protein. The data show about 59,000 distinct CDR3 sequences, around 3.5% seen once. Sequenced material: PBMCs. The receptor set was obtained from a woman in her twenties or thirties with multiple sclerosis. Both conserved end residues are part of each CDR3. A D gene is named only where the DNA matches it firmly. Part of the rows lack a size; the others show once, few, many or a class for expanded clones.

>TRBV6-5|TRBD2|many|TRBJ2-1
CASRLAEYYNEQFF
TGTGCCAGCAGGCTAGCGGAGTACTACAATGAGCAGTTCTTC
>TRBV20-1|NA|NA|TRBJ2-3
CSAMDFGGSTDTQYF
TGCAGTGCTATGGATTTTGGCGGTAGCACAGATACGCAGTATTTT
>TRBV10-3|NA|many|TRBJ2-1
CATRSPPNEQFF
TGTGCCACCAGATCCCCTCCCAATGAGCAGTTCTTC
>TRBV15|TRBD1|many|TRBJ1-5
CATSRVGTGNQPQHF
TGTGCCACCAGCAGAGTCGGGACAGGCAATCAGCCCCAGCATTTT
>TRBV7-3|TRBD1|many|TRBJ1-1
CASSSQNRGRTEAFF
TGTGCCAGCAGCTCCCAGAACAGGGGGCGGACTGAAGCTTTCTTT
>TRBV4-1|TRBD1|medium-sized|TRBJ1-1
CASSPIGTGGTEAFF
TGCGCCAGCAGCCCAATCGGGACAGGGGGCACTGAAGCTTTCTTT
>TRBV10-3|TRBD1|many|TRBJ1-2
CAISQTGSQGYTF
TGTGCCATCAGCCAGACAGGGAGTCAAGGCTACACCTTC
>TRBV5-1|TRBD1|many|TRBJ1-2
CASRRGVTGGEEYGYTF
TGCGCCAGCAGACGAGGGGTGACAGGGGGCGAAGAGTATGGCTACACCTTC
>TRBV6-2/TRBV6-3|NA|few|TRBJ1-4
CARRGEELFF
TGTGCCAGAAGAGGGGAGGAACTGTTTTTT
>TRBV7-2|NA|many|TRBJ1-5
CASSSRVGGNQPQNF
TGTGCCAGCAGCTCTAGAGTCGGGGGCAATCAGCCCCAGAATTTT
>TRBV6-5|TRBD1|many|TRBJ1-4
CASSYRAGGRSEKLFF
TGTGCCAGCAGTTACAGGGCAGGGGGTCGGAGTGAAAAACTGTTTTTT
>TRBV20-1|NA|many|TRBJ2-3
CSAREDTQYF
TGCAGTGCTAGAGAAGATACGCAGTATTTT
>TRBV7-6|NA|many|TRBJ2-1
CASSLTPLGPANNEQFF
TGTGCCAGCAGCTTAACCCCCTTAGGGCCAGCAAACAATGAGCAGTTCTTC
>TRBV28|NA|many|TRBJ1-5
CASNRQSPPQPQNF
TGTGCCAGCAACCGACAGTCTCCCCCCCAGCCCCAGAATTTT
>TRBV19|NA|NA|TRBJ1-5
CASTPVKNTQPQNF
TGTGCCAGTACTCCCGTAAAGAATACTCAGCCCCAGAATTTT
>TRBV10-3|NA|many|TRBJ2-7
CALFYEQYF
TGTGCCCTATTCTACGAGCAGTACTTC
>TRBV28|TRBD2|many|TRBJ2-3
CASSLAGEDTDTQYF
TGTGCCAGCAGTTTGGCGGGAGAGGACACAGATACGCAGTATTTT
>TRBV20-1|NA|many|TRBJ2-5
CSATPPGIAETQYF
TGCAGTGCCACACCCCCGGGGATTGCAGAGACCCAGTACTTC
>TRBV11-2|NA|NA|TRBJ1-1
CASSTLPGQINTEAFF
TGTGCCAGCAGCACATTACCGGGACAAATTAACACTGAAGCTTTCTTT
>TRBV10-3|NA|many|TRBJ1-3
CAISPEGRPGNTIYF
TGTGCCATCAGCCCAGAGGGACGACCTGGAAACACCATATATTTT
>TRBV20-1|NA|many|TRBJ1-3
CSARTPGNTIYF
TGCAGTGCTAGGACTCCTGGAAACACCATATATTTT
>TRBV6-2/TRBV6-3|TRBD1|many|TRBJ1-2
CASSFIRTGTYGYTF
TGTGCCAGCAGTTTCATACGGACAGGAACCTATGGCTACACCTTC
>TRBV9|TRBD2|many|TRBJ2-1
CASSVGAGGRGDEQFF
TGTGCCAGCAGCGTAGGTGCCGGCGGGAGGGGTGATGAGCAGTTCTTC
>TRBV20-1|TRBD2|many|TRBJ2-7
CSARDLADPYEQYF
TGCAGTGCTAGAGATCTAGCGGACCCCTACGAGCAGTACTTC
>TRBV20-1|NA|many|TRBJ1-4
CSARDQISTWSVGVEKLFF
TGCAGTGCTAGAGATCAAATCAGTACGTGGTCGGTTGGGGTTGAAAAACTGTTTTTT
>TRBV5-1|NA|many|TRBJ2-2
CASSPQGPPGELFF
TGCGCCAGCAGTCCTCAGGGTCCCCCCGGGGAGCTGTTTTTT
>TRBV29-1|NA|many|TRBJ1-4
CSVGRSTNEKLFF
TGCAGCGTTGGCAGGTCAACTAATGAAAAACTGTTTTTT
>TRBV3-1|TRBD1|many|TRBJ1-2
CASSQGTNRGRFGGYTF
TGTGCCAGCAGCCAAGGAACAAACAGGGGGCGTTTCGGAGGCTACACCTTC
>TRBV28|TRBD2|many|TRBJ2-5
CASRDGLAGSWETQYF
TGTGCCAGCCGCGACGGATTAGCGGGGTCTTGGGAGACCCAGTACTTC
>TRBV14|TRBD1|many|TRBJ1-2
CASSNSGTGPGYTF
TGTGCCAGCAGCAACTCCGGGACAGGGCCTGGCTACACCTTC
>TRBV27|TRBD1|many|TRBJ2-1
CASSLSGATGTVDNEQFF
TGTGCCAGCAGTTTATCCGGAGCCACCGGGACAGTTGACAATGAGCAGTTCTTC
>TRBV5-1|NA|many|TRBJ1-5
CASAPTAGDNQPQHF
TGCGCCAGCGCCCCAACAGCAGGGGACAATCAGCCCCAGCATTTT
>TRBV5-1|NA|many|TRBJ2-5
CASSLVGSDQETQYF
TGCGCCAGCAGCTTGGTTGGTAGCGACCAAGAGACCCAGTACTTC
>TRBV5-6|TRBD2|many|TRBJ2-6
CASTYTAGGSGANVLTF
TGTGCCAGCACCTACACGGCGGGGGGCTCTGGGGCCAACGTCCTGACTTTC
>TRBV7-2|NA|few|TRBJ1-6
CASSLAGRGSSYNSPLNF
TGTGCCAGCAGCTTAGCAGGCAGGGGAAGCTCCTATAATTCACCCCTCAACTTT
>TRBV29-1|TRBD1|many|TRBJ1-2
CSVTTGAVGYTF
TGCAGCGTTACTACAGGGGCGGTTGGCTACACCTTC
>TRBV15|TRBD1|many|TRBJ1-1
CATSRLRQGQSLNTEAFF
TGTGCCACCAGCAGGCTCCGACAGGGACAGAGTTTGAACACTGAAGCTTTCTTT
>TRBV19|NA|NA|TRBJ1-2
CASSPPGGRDGYTF
TGTGCCAGTAGCCCCCCGGGGGGCCGGGACGGCTACACCTTC
>TRBV12-3/TRBV12-4|NA|many|TRBJ2-2
CASSSRGVVTGELFF
TGTGCCAGCAGTTCACGGGGAGTTGTAACCGGGGAGCTGTTTTTT
>TRBV10-3|NA|many|TRBJ1-1
CAISELGGTLEAFF
TGTGCCATCAGTGAGTTAGGAGGGACCCTCGAAGCTTTCTTT
>TRBV10-2|NA|many|TRBJ2-7
CATALGQGHYEQYF
TGCGCCACCGCGTTGGGTCAGGGGCACTACGAGCAGTACTTC
>TRBV29-1|NA|many|TRBJ1-4
CSAGATNEKLFF
TGCAGCGCAGGGGCCACTAATGAAAAACTGTTTTTT
>TRBV12-3/TRBV12-4|NA|many|TRBJ1-1
CASTETYRSTEAFF
TGTGCCAGCACCGAAACCTACAGGTCCACTGAAGCTTTCTTT